The 2 T cell receptor beta chains presented below share a single source sample, sequenced in a study of CD4+ T cells in melanoma. The assay was immunoSEQ multiplex PCR, and TCRdb's table has in-frame clones only and misses some. Of about 18,000 clones in the sample, about 80% were seen once. Material: cells from a culture (not recorded whether cultured in vitro). These receptors all stem from a human donor with melanoma.

The chain joins TRBV7-8 to TRBJ1-1, with D unresolved. Germline values: CDR1 SGHVS, CDR2 FQNEAQ. V was clipped by 5 bases and J by 1 base, with 17 bases between them. The CDR3 spans 16 residues. The CDR3 region is CASSPEAWGGNTEAFF. DNA of the CDR3: TGTGCCAGCAGCCCAGAAGCGTGGGGTGGGAACACTGAAGCTTTCTTT.

The gene calls are TRBV27 and TRBJ2-5; tentatively, D is TRBD1 (6 bases). CDR3 length equals 14 residues. The V and J ends lost 5 bases and 7 bases respectively, with 17 bases between them. Germline V CDR1 and CDR2: MNHEY, SMNVEV (reference sequence). The CDR3 reads CASSVTGIIGTQYF. CDR3 nucleotides: TGTGCCAGCAGTGTCACAGGGATAATCGGGACCCAGTACTTC.